The 32 T cell receptor beta chains below all came from one sample that was sequenced in a study of long-term antiretroviral therapy in people with HIV. The immunoSEQ assay was v3.0, run at survey level. Sequenced by immunoSEQ multiplex PCR; TCRdb stores in-frame clones only, minus some. Here the sample spans 35,000 to 40,000 clones, 70% to 90% being singletons. The sample consisted of unsorted PBMCs, taken 2.2 years after starting antiretroviral therapy. The source is a man younger than 35 with HIV.

The rearrangement links TRBV28 to TRBJ2-7, with D tentatively TRBD1 (6 bases). CDR3 length equals 14 residues. In germline, CDR1 is MDHEN, CDR2 SYDVKM. Trimming took off 5 bases at V and 3 bases at J, with 14 bases between the two ends. CDR3 DNA: TGTGCCAGCAGTCAATATCGGGACATCTACGAGCAGTACTTC. Its protein product is CASSQYRDIYEQYF. Using reference TRBV28 and TRBJ2-7 for the parts outside the CDR3, the full variable domain is DVKVTQSSRYLVKRTGEKVFLECVQDMDHENMFWYRQDPGLGLRLIYFSYDVKMKEKGDIPEGYSVSREKKERFSLILESASTNQTSMYLCASSQYRDIYEQYFGPGTRLTVT.

This sequence joins TRBV30 and TRBJ1-3, with 7 bases matching TRBD1. V shed 7 bases, J shed 1 base, and the junction held 4 bases outside the gene matches. Per germline, CDR1 GTSNPN and CDR2 SVGIG (reference sequence). The CDR3 has 13 amino acids. In DNA, the CDR3 is TGTGCCTTATCAGGGGGATCTGGAAACACCATATATTTT. Its protein product is CALSGGSGNTIYF.

The chain uses TRBV7-6 and TRBJ1-2, with a tentative D call TRBD1 (5 bases). This CDR3 has 15 amino acids. Germline V gene lookup returns CDR1 SGHVS and CDR2 FNYEAQ. V lost 5 bases and J lost 4, with 17 bases in between. This CDR3 is CASSPSLGPIYGYTF. The CDR3 DNA reads TGTGCCAGCAGCCCTAGCCTGGGACCGATCTATGGCTACACCTTC.

This clone was detected only a few times. CDR3 sequence: CASSPGSGNGYTF. CDR3 DNA sequence: TGTGCCAGCAGCCCAGGGAGCGGGAATGGCTACACCTTC. J is TRBJ1-2 and V is TRBV13; maybe TRBD1 (5 bases). Trimming took off 5 bases at V and 6 bases at J, with 13 bases between the two ends. The CDR3 has 13 amino acids. Per the germline V gene, CDR1 is PRHDT and CDR2 is FYEKMQ (reference sequence).

This chain links TRBV2 with TRBJ2-7; D is undetermined. This CDR3 region has 16 residues. CDR1 is SNHLY, CDR2 FYNNEI, per germline. Trimming stripped 2 bases from V and 6 bases from J, with 20 bases between. The DNA for the CDR3 is TGTGCCAGCAGTGAATTCAACAGCAGGAGATTCGGCGAGCAGTACTTC. It translates to CASSEFNSRRFGEQYF.

The chain employs TRBV21-1 and TRBJ2-1; the DNA was not compared with TRBD2, the D call given in the table. TRBV21-1 is reported as a pseudogene. The CDR3 extends over 16 amino acids. In nucleotides, the CDR3 is TGTGCCAGCAGCAAACTAAGCGGGAGTTCCTACAATGAGCAGTTCTTC. Translating it yields CASSKLSGSSYNEQFF.

The chain couples TRBV11-1 to TRBJ2-5; TRBD2 aligns across 11 bases. After removal of 5 bases from V and 0 bases from J, the junction contained 5 bases not matched to a gene. CDR1 SGHAT and CDR2 FQDESV come from the germline V gene (reference sequence). The CDR3 is 16 amino acids. The CDR3 nucleotides are TGTGCCAGCAGCATTGGGACTAGCGGCTACCAAGAGACCCAGTACTTC. This sequence encodes CASSIGTSGYQETQYF.

The chain uses TRBV5-4 and TRBJ2-3; 8 nucleotides align to TRBD2. Trimming took 10 bases from V and 5 from J; bases not matched to a gene: 9. There are 13 residues in the CDR3. CDR1 is SGHNT, CDR2 YYREEE, per germline (reference sequence). The CDR3 nucleotides read TGTGCCGGAAGCGGGAGTAGGGAAGATACGCAGTATTTT. This translates into CAGSGSREDTQYF.

The chain recombines TRBV11-1 with TRBJ2-2; TRBD2 is a possible D gene (6 bases). Germline V gene sequence: CDR1 SGHAT, CDR2 FQDESV (reference sequence). The ends were cut back, 5 bases at V and 4 bases at J, with 17 bases in the middle. The CDR3 has 16 amino acids. The CDR3 nucleotides read TGTGCCAGCAGCCGCGGGTTGCGGGGAGGCACCGGGGAGCTGTTTTTT. Protein: CASSRGLRGGTGELFF.

The rearrangement uses TRBV5-4 and TRBJ1-2; maybe TRBD1 (5 bases). Germline V gene sequence: CDR1 SGHNT, CDR2 YYREEE (reference sequence). V lost 4 bases to trimming and J lost 3 bases, with 10 bases between them. The CDR3 is 13 amino acids. The CDR3 DNA reads TGTGCCAGCAGCCCGGGACGTCACTATGGCTACACCTTC. As protein: CASSPGRHYGYTF. Based on the CDR3 plus reference TRBV5-4 and TRBJ1-2, the full variable domain is ETGVTQSPTHLIKTRGQQVTLRCSSQSGHNTVSWYQQALGQGPQFIFQYYREEENGRGNFPPRFSGLQFPNYSSELNVNALELDDSALYLCASSPGRHYGYTFGSGTRLTVV.

The CDR3 sequence is CASRQTANYGYTF. CDR3 nucleotides: TGTGCCAGCAGACAGACCGCTAACTATGGCTACACCTTC. V and J are TRBV25-1 and TRBJ1-2; D gene unclear. CDR1 and CDR2 from the germline V gene are MGHDK and SYGVNS. V lost 6 bases, J lost 0 bases, and 8 bases lay in between. CDR3 length equals 13 residues.

The chain combines TRBV7-9 with TRBJ2-6, with D perhaps matching TRBD2 (5 bases). The CDR3 extends over 16 amino acids. Germline CDR1 reads SEHNR; CDR2 reads FQNEAQ (reference sequence). Deletions cut 0 bases from V and 2 bases from J, with 8 bases between. The CDR3 loop is CASSLARRTGANVLTF. The CDR3 DNA reads as TGTGCCAGCAGCTTAGCGCGGAGGACTGGGGCCAACGTCCTGACTTTC.

This clone was seen a handful of times. The chain couples TRBV4-1 to TRBJ1-2, with D perhaps TRBD1 (5 bases). The V end was cut by 0 bases, the J end by 2 bases, with 7 bases between. The CDR3 has 14 residues. Germline V lookup: CDR1 MGHRA, CDR2 YSYEKL. The CDR3 DNA follows: TGCGCCAGCAGCCAAGATTCAGGGAACTATGGCTACACCTTC. Amino acid sequence: CASSQDSGNYGYTF.

The chain links TRBV9 to TRBJ2-7; possibly TRBD1 for D (6 bases). The germline V gene has CDR1 SGDLS and CDR2 YYNGEE. Trimming pared 1 base from V and 2 bases from J, leaving 10 bases between. The CDR3 extends over 14 amino acids. The CDR3: CASSVTPGAYEQYF. In DNA form, the CDR3 reads TGTGCCAGCAGCGTAACCCCAGGGGCCTACGAGCAGTACTTC.

The rearrangement uses TRBV7-2 and TRBJ2-3, with D uncertain. Trimming removed 5 bases from V and 2 bases from J, with 5 bases in between. Germline loops: CDR1 SGHTA, CDR2 FQGNSA. CDR3 length: 12 residues. In DNA form, the CDR3 reads TGTGCCAGCAGCACATACACAGATACGCAGTATTTT. Translated: CASSTYTDTQYF.

This clone turned up a few times. The chain recombines TRBV11-2 with TRBJ2-2; D may be TRBD1 (6 bases). Germline CDR1 is SGHAT and CDR2 is FQNNGV. Trimming left V 0 bases short and J 4 bases short, with 18 bases between. The CDR3 covers 18 residues. CDR3 coding DNA: TGTGCCAGCAGCTTAGAGGGTGGGGGCCAGATTGGCACCGGGGAGCTGTTTTTT. Amino acids: CASSLEGGGQIGTGELFF.

This clone was observed a handful of times. This chain links TRBV7-3 with TRBJ1-2, with TRBD1 matching over 9 bases. Germline CDR1 reads SGHTA; CDR2 reads FQGTGA. The junction had 2 bases not matched to a gene; V was cut back by 3 bases and J by 6 bases. This CDR3 comprises 13 residues. CDR3 residues: CASSLGQGDGYTF. The CDR3 nucleotides are TGTGCCAGCAGCTTGGGACAGGGCGATGGCTACACCTTC.

J is TRBJ1-2 and V is TRBV29-1; no clear D gene. Looked up from germline, CDR1 is SQVTM and CDR2 is ANQGSEA. The CDR3 is 13 residues long. V lost 6 bases, J lost 3 bases, and 14 bases lay in between. In DNA form, the CDR3 reads TGCAGCGTCGTAATGGACGCAGACTATGGCTACACCTTC. Its protein is CSVVMDADYGYTF.

The gene calls are TRBV4-1 and TRBJ1-1; 7 bases are shared with TRBD1. V trimming: 4 bases; J trimming: 6 bases; junction bases outside the gene matches: 2. This CDR3 is 12 amino acids long. CDR1 is MGHRA and CDR2 is YSYEKL in the germline V gene. CDR3 DNA: TGCGCCAGCAGCCCCAGGGGGTCTGAAGCTTTCTTT. It yields the protein CASSPRGSEAFF.

The rearrangement links TRBV2 to TRBJ2-7; D ambiguous. This CDR3 is built from 11 residues. The germline gives CDR1 SNHLY, CDR2 FYNNEI. Trimming took 7 bases from V and 2 from J, leaving 6 bases between them. The CDR3 loop reads CASKTPYEQYF. CDR3 sequence (DNA): TGTGCCAGCAAGACACCCTACGAGCAGTACTTC.

The chain joins TRBV9 to TRBJ2-3, with 8 positions matching TRBD2. J lost 3 bases, V lost 3 bases, and 9 bases had no gene match. Germline values: CDR1 SGDLS, CDR2 YYNGEE. The CDR3 is 16 residues long. CDR3 sequence: CASSATGSGRTDTQYF. In DNA form, the CDR3 reads TGTGCCAGCAGCGCAACCGGGAGCGGGAGAACAGATACGCAGTATTTT. Drawing the rest from reference TRBV9 and TRBJ2-3, the complete variable domain is DSGVTQTPKHLITATGQRVTLRCSPRSGDLSVYWYQQSLDQGLQFLIQYYNGEERAKGNILERFSAQQFPDLHSELNLSSLELGDSALYFCASSATGSGRTDTQYFGPGTRLTVL.

This clone has only a few counts. The chain couples TRBV6-1 to TRBJ1-2; D call uncertain. CDR1 is MNHNS and CDR2 is SASEGT in the germline V gene. V gave up 0 bases and J gave up 8 bases, with 16 bases separating them. The CDR3 runs to 15 residues. The CDR3 DNA follows: TGTGCCAGCAGTGAAGCGGGCAGGACGGTATGCGGCTACACCTTC. Protein sequence: CASSEAGRTVCGYTF.

This clone occurred once. In DNA, the CDR3 is TGTGCCAGTAGTTTTGGACAGTCCTACGAGCAGTACTTC. It encodes CASSFGQSYEQYF. This chain joins TRBV19 and TRBJ2-7, with D perhaps TRBD1 (6 bases). Trimming removed 5 bases from V and 1 base from J, with 9 bases in between. In germline, CDR1 is LNHDA, CDR2 SQIVND (reference sequence). This CDR3 spans 13 amino acids. Full variable domain (missing parts from reference TRBV19 and TRBJ2-7): DGGITQSPKYLFRKEGQNVTLSCEQNLNHDAMYWYRQDPGQGLRLIYYSQIVNDFQKGDIAEGYSVSREKKESFPLTVTSAQKNPTAFYLCASSFGQSYEQYFGPGTRLTVT.

The rearrangement uses TRBV19 and TRBJ1-2; D gene uncertain. Germline CDR1 LNHDA, CDR2 SQIVND (reference sequence). V lost 7 bases to trimming and J lost 1 base, with 16 bases between them. This CDR3 has 15 residues. The CDR3 sequence is CASKADPNYNYGYTF. The CDR3 nucleotides read TGTGCCAGTAAGGCCGACCCGAATTATAACTATGGCTACACCTTC.

V and J are TRBV10-1 and TRBJ2-7; D unclear. V lost 3 bases to trimming and J lost 6 bases, with 12 bases between them. Per the germline V gene, CDR1 is WNHNN and CDR2 is SYGVQD (reference sequence). This CDR3 is built from 13 residues. As DNA, the CDR3 is TGCGCCAGCAGTGACTCCCTCCTCGGCGAGCAGTACTTC. Its translation is CASSDSLLGEQYF.

This clone was counted between two and nine times. The rearrangement joins TRBV5-4 to TRBJ2-2, with TRBD1 matching over 11 bases. The junction had 7 bases not matched to a gene; V was cut back by 0 bases and J by 6 bases. The CDR3 extends over 17 amino acids. In germline, CDR1 is SGHNT, CDR2 YYREEE (reference sequence). This CDR3 is CASSLAPGTGGAGELFF. CDR3 bases: TGTGCCAGCAGCTTGGCACCAGGGACAGGGGGTGCCGGGGAGCTGTTTTTT.

The chain links TRBV2 to TRBJ2-1, with TRBD2 matching 16 bases. CDR3 length: 17 amino acids. Germline CDR1 is SNHLY and CDR2 is FYNNEI. The J segment lost 7 bases and the V segment lost 6 bases, leaving 9 bases of the junction unmatched. The CDR3 nucleotides read TGTGCCAGCAGGGGGACTAGCGGGAGGGCCTTAGTAAATGAGCAGTTCTTC. Translating gives CASRGTSGRALVNEQFF.

The chain employs TRBV5-4 and TRBJ1-1; no reliable D call. V was shortened by 5 bases and J by 5 bases, with 13 bases between the two germline ends. This CDR3 is built from 13 residues. Germline lookup yields CDR1 SGHNT and CDR2 YYREEE (reference sequence). This chain's CDR3 is CASSSTMETEAFF. CDR3 nucleotide sequence: TGTGCCAGCAGTTCAACTATGGAGACTGAAGCTTTCTTT.

This chain uses TRBV13 with TRBJ1-4, with D hard to call. The CDR3 has 14 amino acids. Per the germline V gene, CDR1 is PRHDT and CDR2 is FYEKMQ (reference sequence). V shed 0 bases and J shed 7 bases, with 9 bases lying between them. As DNA, the CDR3 is TGTGCCAGCAGCTTAGGGTCCGGGGTTGAAAAACTGTTTTTT. Protein sequence: CASSLGSGVEKLFF.

This chain joins TRBV7-6 and TRBJ2-1; D possibly corresponds to TRBD2 (6 bases). Germline V lookup: CDR1 SGHVS, CDR2 FNYEAQ. CDR3 size: 15 residues. Trimming took 3 bases from V and 9 from J, leaving 18 bases between them. The CDR3 nucleotides read TGTGCCAGCAGCTTGGAGGTCCCGACTAGTGGTGAGCAGTTCTTC. It codes for CASSLEVPTSGEQFF.

The rearrangement uses TRBV9 and TRBJ1-6, with 8 bases matching TRBD1. This CDR3 has 14 residues. The V and J ends lost 2 bases and 9 bases, in that order; junction bases with no gene match: 4. Germline V CDR1 and CDR2: SGDLS, YYNGEE. CDR3 residues: CASSVQGAGSPLHF. The CDR3 DNA is TGTGCCAGCAGCGTCCAGGGGGCCGGTTCACCCCTCCACTTT.

As for this clone: At one boundary the junction diverges from the germline segment, which might be a read error. The chain joins TRBV2 to TRBJ2-5; D remains ambiguous. The CDR3 covers 10 residues. The germline gives CDR1 SNHLY, CDR2 FYNNEI. The CDR3 region is CASREETQYF. CDR3 coding DNA: TGTGCCAGCAGGGAAGAGACCCAGTACTTC.